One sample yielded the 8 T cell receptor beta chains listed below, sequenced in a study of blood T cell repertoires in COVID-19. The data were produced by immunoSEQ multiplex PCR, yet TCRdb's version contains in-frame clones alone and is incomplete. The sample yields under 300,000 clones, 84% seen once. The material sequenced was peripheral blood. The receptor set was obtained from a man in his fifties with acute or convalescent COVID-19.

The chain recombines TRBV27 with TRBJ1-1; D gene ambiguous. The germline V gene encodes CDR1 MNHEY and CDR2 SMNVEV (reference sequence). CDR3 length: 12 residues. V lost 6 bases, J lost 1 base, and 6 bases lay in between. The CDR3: CASRAPNTEAFF. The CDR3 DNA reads TGTGCCAGCAGGGCACCGAACACTGAAGCTTTCTTT.

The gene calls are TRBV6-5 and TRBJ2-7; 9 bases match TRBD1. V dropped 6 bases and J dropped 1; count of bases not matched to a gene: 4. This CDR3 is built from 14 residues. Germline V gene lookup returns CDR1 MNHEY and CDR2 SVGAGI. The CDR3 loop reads CASSTGTGSYEQYF. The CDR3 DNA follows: TGTGCCAGCAGCACCGGGACAGGGTCCTACGAGCAGTACTTC.

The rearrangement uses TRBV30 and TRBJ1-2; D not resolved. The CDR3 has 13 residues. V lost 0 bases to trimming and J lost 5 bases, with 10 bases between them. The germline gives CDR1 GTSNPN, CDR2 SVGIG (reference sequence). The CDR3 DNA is TGTGCCTGGAGTGTCGGAGGGCAGTATGGCTACACCTTC. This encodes CAWSVGGQYGYTF.

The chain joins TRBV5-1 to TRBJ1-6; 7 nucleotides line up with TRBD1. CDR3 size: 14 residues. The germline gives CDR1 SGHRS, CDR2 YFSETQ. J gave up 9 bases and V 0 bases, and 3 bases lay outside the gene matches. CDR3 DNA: TGCGCCAGCAGCTTGGTCGACAGGGTTTCACCCCTCCACTTT. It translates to CASSLVDRVSPLHF.

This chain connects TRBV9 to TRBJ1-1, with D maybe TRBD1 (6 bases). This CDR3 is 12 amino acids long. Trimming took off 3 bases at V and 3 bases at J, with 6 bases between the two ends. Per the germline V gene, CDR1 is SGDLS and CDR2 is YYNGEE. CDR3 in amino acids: CASSGQDTEAFF. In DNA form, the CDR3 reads TGTGCCAGCAGCGGACAGGACACTGAAGCTTTCTTT.

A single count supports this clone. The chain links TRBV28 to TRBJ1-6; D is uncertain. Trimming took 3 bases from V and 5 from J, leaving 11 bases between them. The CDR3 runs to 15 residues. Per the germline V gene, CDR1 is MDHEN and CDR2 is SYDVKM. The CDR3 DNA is TGTGCCAGCAGTTTCCTCCTAAGTCATAATTCACCCCTCCACTTT. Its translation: CASSFLLSHNSPLHF.

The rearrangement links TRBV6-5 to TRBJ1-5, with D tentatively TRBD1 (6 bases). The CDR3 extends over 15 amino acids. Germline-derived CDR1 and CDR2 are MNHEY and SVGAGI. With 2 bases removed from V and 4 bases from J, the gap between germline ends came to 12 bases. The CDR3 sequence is CASSYGQWGNQPQHF. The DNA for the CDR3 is TGTGCCAGCAGTTACGGACAGTGGGGGAATCAGCCCCAGCATTTT.

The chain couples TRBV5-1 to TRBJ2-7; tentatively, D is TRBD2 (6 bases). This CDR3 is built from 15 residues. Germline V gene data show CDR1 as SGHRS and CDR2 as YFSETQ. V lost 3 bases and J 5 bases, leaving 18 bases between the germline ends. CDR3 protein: CASSSDGGYLNEQYF. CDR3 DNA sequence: TGCGCCAGCAGCTCGGACGGGGGTTACCTCAACGAGCAGTACTTC.